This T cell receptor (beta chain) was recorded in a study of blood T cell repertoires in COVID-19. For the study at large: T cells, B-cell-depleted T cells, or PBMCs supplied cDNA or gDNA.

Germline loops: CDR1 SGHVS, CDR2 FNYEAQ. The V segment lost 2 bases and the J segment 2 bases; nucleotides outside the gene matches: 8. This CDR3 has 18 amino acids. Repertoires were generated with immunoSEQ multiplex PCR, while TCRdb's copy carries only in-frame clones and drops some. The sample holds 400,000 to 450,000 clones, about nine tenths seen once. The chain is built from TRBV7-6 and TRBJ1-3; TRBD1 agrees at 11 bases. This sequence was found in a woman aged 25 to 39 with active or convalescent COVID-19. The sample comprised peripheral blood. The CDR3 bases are TGTGCCAGCAGCTTAATGTCCGGGGGACAGGGGGCTGGAAACACCATATATTTT. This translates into CASSLMSGGQGAGNTIYF.